This T cell receptor beta chain was identified in a study of blood T cell repertoires in COVID-19. V lost 1 base to trimming and J lost 8 bases, with 12 bases between them. The CDR3 runs to 14 residues. Looked up from germline, CDR1 is LNHDA and CDR2 is SQIVND (reference sequence). Measured with immunoSEQ multiplex PCR; TCRdb has only the in-frame clones, and not every one. This table has more than 100,000 clones, around nine tenths appearing once. The sample comprised peripheral blood. The receptor's source is a woman of 80 years or more in a cohort sampled during active COVID-19. V usage is TRBV19 and J usage is TRBJ2-1; a possible D gene is TRBD2 (6 bases). The CDR3 loop reads CASSIGSGVHEQFF. CDR3 coding DNA: TGTGCCAGTAGTATAGGATCGGGGGTCCATGAGCAGTTCTTC.